This T cell receptor beta chain was observed in a study of shared clonotypes between healthy human individuals (dated by TCRdb to the early 2020s). About the investigation overall: A couple of women and three men aged 18 to 49 years were included in the cohort. For each donor, three plates each were used for CD4 naive and CD4 memory, two plates were used for CD8 naive, and one plate was used for CD8 memory. To estimate repertoire size and how much clonotype sharing occurs between individuals, the study deeply sequenced the blood TCR repertoires of several healthy adults. To increase sequencing depth and limit assay-specific biases, TCR repertoire library preparation and sequencing were carried out by different laboratories using diverse techniques. Leukapheresis yielded between about 0.94 and 10 billion PBMCs per donor. The full study reports these points: Pairwise subsampling indicated that sequencing depth was expected to affect the degree of clonotype sharing among donors. Rarefaction of sorted-subset datasets indicated incomplete sequencing despite the large sequencing depth. Higher generation probabilities were observed for clonotypes shared by all four sorted-subset donors than for non-shared clonotypes. Sampling was limited to blood, and TCR repertoires in tissue likely differ from TCR repertoires in blood. The genetic and exposure-history diversity represented was limited by the small number of donors. Larger estimated clonotype richness was generally found for naive subsets than for memory subsets. When a few donors were compared, the shared fraction of clonotypes was around 5% for naive CD4, 3% to 4% for naive CD8, 2.3% for memory CD4, and less than 0.45% for memory CD8.

The table lists this clone with a few counts. It has no known antigen specificity. Per-base quality was not reported, and no clone a single base away is much larger than it. Including the terminal cysteine and phenylalanine, the CDR3 comprises 14 residues. CDR3 DNA is the only sequence kept; it has 42 bases, read in frame from the first base. A distance of 12 bases separates the germline ends of V and J, which lose 2 bases and 4 bases respectively. Based on the germline V gene, the CDR1 and CDR2 sequences are SGHRS and YFSETQ. Using the deep immunoSEQ assay, multiplex PCR amplified TCR CDR3 regions from genomic DNA. Genomic DNA extracted from each cell subset was distributed evenly over all wells of several immunoSEQ 96-well plates, and each plate served as one replicate. For sorted subsets, each replicate PCR was loaded with around 200 ng genomic DNA, equivalent to about 33,000 T cell genomes. Purified libraries were quantified with a Qubit 3.0 fluorometer, sized on a Bioanalyzer 2100, and re-quantified with the KAPA Library Quantification kit. Every immunoSEQ 96-well plate was sequenced on a dedicated single-read 150-cycle Illumina NextSeq 550 flow cell. In the authors' own workflow: Because only junctional sequences without quality scores were contained in the immunoSEQ output, filtering matching that applied to full-length reads could not be performed. To assign V/J genes and CDR3, sequences were annotated against IMGT germline references using PyIR, a Python wrapper for IgBLAST v1.9. Any read was removed if the V/J assignment was weak (E-value above 1e-6), the CDR3 was missing, or the read contained stop codons, out-of-frame junctions, or ambiguous translated residues. V3J clonotypes were defined as sequences sharing the same inferred V gene, J gene, and CDR3 amino acid sequence. The percentage overlap between two repertoires was calculated by dividing the number of shared unique clonotypes by the size of the smaller repertoire. Three approaches were used to assess repertoire richness: RTK rarefaction, the Chao1 estimator, and Recon v2.1 estimates of unobserved clonotypes. OLGA was used to compute generation probabilities for all TCRbeta clonotypes that the gDNA method yielded from a handful of donors. Sourced from immuneACCESS, this table was stored by TCRdb with only in-frame sequences that have V and J called. A share of the clones is absent; for the studies checked, an unresolved V gene accounts for under half, and the remainder has no known explanation. V and J calls and clone size are given by that table; D and trimming were obtained from the DNA. The sample contains 850,000 to 1,200,000 clones, about 76% of them found a single time. The top ten constitute 1.4% to 1.5% of the sample.

Healthy HIV-negative adults with no recently reported acute infections or vaccinations were included as donors. Every donor was a Caucasian adult living in Nashville, Tennessee, USA. CD4+ T cells were enriched through magnetic negative selection, after which naive cells were positively selected on CD45RA and the remaining negative fraction served as the memory subset. After blood collection by leukapheresis, PBMCs were isolated using Ficoll-Histopaque density gradient centrifugation and then cryopreserved in the vapor phase of liquid nitrogen. Analytical flow cytometry was used to check the purity and quantity of each magnetically sorted T cell population. Genomic DNA was isolated from every sorted fraction and measured by UV absorbance on a Nanodrop 2000c.

In this chain, TRBV5-1 is recombined with TRBJ1-1; no D gene can be assigned with confidence. The sequence derives from a young man in good health. Sequenced material: memory CD4+ T cells sorted from blood. Explained via the paper, the cell subset or site label denotes: CD45RA-negative fraction. The DNA reads TGCGCCAGCAGCTTAGCGGGGTTTAGCACTGAAGCTTTCTTT. The resulting protein is CASSLAGFSTEAFF.